These 19 T cell receptor beta chains originate from one sample sequenced in a study of blood T cell repertoires in COVID-19. Libraries were prepared by immunoSEQ multiplex PCR; TCRdb keeps only in-frame clonotypes and omits some of them. The sample holds 130,000 or so clones; 84% are singletons and the top ten take approximately 12%. The sequencing sample was made of peripheral blood. The receptors shown here come from a woman aged 60-75 years with acute or convalescent COVID-19.

On this clone: At one boundary the junction diverges from the germline segment, which might be a read error. J is TRBJ2-3 and V is TRBV12-3 or TRBV12-4; TRBD2 matches 7 bases. CDR3 length equals 12 residues. The CDR3 nucleotides read TGTGCCAGCAGTTTCCACTCCTGGGGGGGTATATTT. As protein: CASSFHSWGGIF.

The J gene is TRBJ1-2, the V gene TRBV7-8; possibly TRBD1 for D (5 bases). CDR1 and CDR2 from the germline V gene are SGHVS and FQNEAQ. This CDR3 has 16 amino acids. Trimming took 0 bases from V and 0 from J, leaving 11 bases between them. CDR3 bases: TGTGCCAGCAGCTTAGCAGGGGATCCTTCTAACTATGGCTACACCTTC. It translates to CASSLAGDPSNYGYTF.

The rearrangement joins TRBV2 to TRBJ2-2, with D hard to call. V shed 0 bases and J shed 7 bases, with 9 bases lying between them. CDR3 length: 14 amino acids. Germline CDR1 reads SNHLY; CDR2 reads FYNNEI. In DNA form, the CDR3 reads TGTGCCAGCAGTGAAGCGCCCTCGGTCGGGGAGCTGTTTTTT. Translation gives CASSEAPSVGELFF.

The rearrangement links TRBV6-1 to TRBJ1-5; D ambiguous. The CDR3 contains 13 residues. V shed 1 base and J shed 6 bases, with 7 bases lying between them. Germline V lookup: CDR1 MNHNS, CDR2 SASEGT. The CDR3 sequence is CASSEGPRQPQHF. The CDR3 DNA is TGTGCCAGCAGTGAAGGGCCCCGTCAGCCCCAGCATTTT.

This chain joins TRBV6-2 or TRBV6-3 and TRBJ2-1; 8 positions match TRBD2. J was trimmed by 10 bases and V by 5 bases; bases with no gene match: 16. CDR3 size: 16 residues. The germline V gene has CDR1 MNHEY and CDR2 SVGEGT. The CDR3 DNA reads as TGTGCCAGCAGTGAGCCCGTAGGCGGGGGGCCCAAAGAGCAGTTCTTC. Translated: CASSEPVGGGPKEQFF.

The chain joins TRBV2 to TRBJ1-6, with D hard to call. The germline V and J ends were trimmed by 6 bases and 5 bases, with 14 bases remaining between them. Germline lookup yields CDR1 SNHLY and CDR2 FYNNEI. The length of the CDR3 is 15 residues. The CDR3 DNA reads as TGTGCCAGCAGAGTCGAGGCCTCGAATAATTCACCCCTCCACTTT. It yields the protein CASRVEASNNSPLHF.

This sequence joins TRBV29-1 and TRBJ2-1; 11 positions agree with TRBD1. The junction had 6 bases not matched to a gene; V was cut back by 4 bases and J by 7 bases. CDR3 length: 14 residues. Germline V gives CDR1 SQVTM, CDR2 ANQGSEA. DNA of the CDR3: TGCAGCGTTGTCGGACAGGGGGCGCGGAATGAGCAGTTCTTC. Its translation is CSVVGQGARNEQFF.

This clone was seen once. The V call is TRBV5-1, the J call TRBJ2-1, with 8 bases that match TRBD2. Germline values: CDR1 SGHRS, CDR2 YFSETQ. J lost 4 bases, V lost 4 bases, and 10 bases had no gene match. The CDR3 extends over 16 amino acids. CDR3 in DNA: TGCGCCAGCAGCCCCGCGTCCGCGGGGGGTTACAATGAGCAGTTCTTC. The encoded protein is CASSPASAGGYNEQFF.

This clone has only a few counts. The genes are TRBV10-1 and TRBJ2-1, with a possible D match to TRBD2 (6 bases). The V gene lost 0 bases and the J gene lost 7 bases, with 10 bases spanning the gap. Germline V gene data show CDR1 as WNHNN and CDR2 as SYGVQD (reference sequence). There are 14 residues in the CDR3. The CDR3 is CASSESTSRNEQFF. DNA of the CDR3: TGCGCCAGCAGTGAGTCAACTAGCCGTAATGAGCAGTTCTTC.

This chain uses TRBV19 with TRBJ1-2; perhaps TRBD1 as D (6 bases). Germline V lookup: CDR1 LNHDA, CDR2 SQIVND (reference sequence). Trimming removed 5 bases at V and 6 bases at J, with 13 bases between. This CDR3 comprises 13 residues. CDR3: CASSFYRDDGYTF. The CDR3 DNA sequence: TGTGCCAGTAGTTTCTACAGGGACGATGGCTACACCTTC.

The J gene is TRBJ2-3, the V gene TRBV10-1; 7 bases are a match to TRBD2. The germline gives CDR1 WNHNN, CDR2 SYGVQD (reference sequence). After removal of 4 bases from V and 2 bases from J, the junction contained 9 bases not matched to a gene. The CDR3 runs to 16 residues. The CDR3 loop reads CASSVDSSGNTDTQYF. CDR3 nucleotide sequence: TGCGCCAGCAGTGTCGATTCTAGCGGAAACACAGATACGCAGTATTTT.

The chain uses TRBV5-1 and TRBJ2-7, with D perhaps matching TRBD1 (6 bases). The CDR3 totals 16 residues. V lost 5 bases, J lost 1 base, and 19 bases lay in between. CDR1 and CDR2 from the germline V gene are SGHRS and YFSETQ. This chain's CDR3 is CASSRGQHAVSYEQYF. CDR3 nucleotide sequence: TGCGCCAGCAGTCGTGGACAGCACGCTGTTTCCTACGAGCAGTACTTC.

The rearrangement joins TRBV5-5 to TRBJ1-1; perhaps TRBD1 as D (6 bases). Germline lookup yields CDR1 SGHKS and CDR2 YYEKEE (reference sequence). The ends were cut back, 0 bases at V and 0 bases at J, with 6 bases in the middle. CDR3 length: 14 residues. The CDR3 DNA follows: TGTGCCAGCAGCTTGGGGGGGCTGAACACTGAAGCTTTCTTT. Protein: CASSLGGLNTEAFF.

The chain is built from TRBV3-1 (or the pseudogene TRBV3-2) and TRBJ1-1; D is unclear. Trimming stripped 4 bases from V and 1 base from J, with 7 bases between. In germline, CDR1 is LGHDT, CDR2 YNNKEL (reference sequence). The CDR3 length is 13 residues. The CDR3 reads CASSLSENTEAFF. Here the CDR3 DNA reads TGTGCCAGCAGCCTTTCAGAGAACACTGAAGCTTTCTTT.

The chain joins TRBV18 to TRBJ1-6; D is ambiguous. Trimming left V 1 base short and J 0 bases short, with 4 bases between. The CDR3 has 15 residues. The germline gives CDR1 KGHSH, CDR2 LQKENI. Here the CDR3 DNA reads TGTGCCAGCTCACCACAGAGCTCCTATAATTCACCCCTCCACTTT. Amino acid sequence: CASSPQSSYNSPLHF.

This chain connects TRBV5-6 to TRBJ1-1; 8 positions agree with TRBD1. The CDR3 runs to 14 residues. Per germline, CDR1 SGHDT and CDR2 YYEEEE. Trimming cost V 6 bases and J 9 bases; bases outside gene matches: 13. CDR3 sequence (DNA): TGTGCCAGCACCTCCACCTACAGGGGGAGTCAAGCTTTCTTT. This codes for CASTSTYRGSQAFF.

This chain connects TRBV11-2 to TRBJ2-7, with TRBD1 matching 10 bases. Germline V gene sequence: CDR1 SGHAT, CDR2 FQNNGV. The V and J ends lost 1 base and 4 bases, in that order; junction bases with no gene match: 4. The CDR3 spans 15 residues. As DNA, the CDR3 is TGTGCCAGCAGCTTAGTTGGACAGGGGGTATACGAGCAGTACTTC. It yields the protein CASSLVGQGVYEQYF.

This rearrangement joins TRBV5-1 to TRBJ2-7; D possibly corresponds to TRBD1 (5 bases). V was clipped by 3 bases and J by 3 bases, with 16 bases between them. The V gene's germline CDR1 is SGHRS and CDR2 YFSETQ. The CDR3 runs to 15 residues. The CDR3 region has the DNA TGCGCCAGCAGCTCCCGACAGCGAGCCGACTACGAGCAGTACTTC. Its protein product is CASSSRQRADYEQYF.

This clone appeared a few times. V and J are TRBV24-1 and TRBJ1-1; a weak D match, TRBD1 (6 bases). Per the germline V gene, CDR1 is KGHDR and CDR2 is SFDVKD. Trimming removed 6 bases at V and 1 base at J, with 11 bases between. The CDR3 spans 14 residues. The CDR3 sequence is CATSPRGSNTEAFF. The CDR3 DNA is TGTGCCACCAGTCCCAGGGGCTCGAACACTGAAGCTTTCTTT.